This T cell receptor (beta chain) was obtained from a study of memory CD4+ T cells and cytomegalovirus serostatus. The assay was immunoSEQ multiplex PCR, and TCRdb's table has in-frame clones only and misses some. The table records some 52,000 clones, 65% to 85% of them present only once. The sample holds one count of this clone. The sort gate was single viable CD3+CD4+CD8-CD45RO+ cells for memory CD4+ T cells. The TCR originated in an adult in good health and CMV-seropositive. The sample consisted of memory CD4+ T cells from blood.

The CDR3 nucleotides read TGTGCCAGCAGTTTATACCCTCCCCCCTACGAGCAGTACTTC. This sequence encodes CASSLYPPPYEQYF. The V and J genes are TRBV28 and TRBJ2-7; no clear D. Germline V gene sequence: CDR1 MDHEN, CDR2 SYDVKM. V lost 1 base, J lost 2 bases, and 9 bases lay in between. The CDR3 is 14 residues long.